This T cell receptor (beta chain) was identified in a study of PD-1 blockade in classical Hodgkin lymphoma. The study, taken as a whole, reports: The CD4+ diversity rise by C4D1 was clearest in complete responders. With respect to the repertoire differences, their causes, possibly disease activity or prior therapy, remain undefined. It was reported that newly diagnosed patients had less baseline TCR diversity than healthy donors.

As for time point: cycle 4 day 1 (C4D1), after more than five weeks of nivolumab. Every single patient, without exception, relapsed after autologous stem cell transplantation, and brentuximab vedotin exposure varied. TCRdb's table, derived via immunoSEQ multiplex PCR, lists solely in-frame clones and lacks some. The sample consists of about 24,000 clones, around 74% of them appearing once. About this clone itself: Its antigen is unidentified.

Trimming took 3 bases from V and 3 from J, leaving 11 bases between them. CDR1 is LGHNA and CDR2 is YSLEER in the germline V gene. This CDR3 region has 15 residues. Sequenced here: peripheral blood mononuclear cells (PBMCs), sampled before the fourth cycle of nivolumab. This TCR was sampled from a human donor with classical Hodgkin lymphoma. V is TRBV4-3 and J is TRBJ2-2; D is uncertain. The CDR3 DNA is TGCGCCAGCAGCCAGACCCCGTTGGACACCGGGGAGCTGTTTTTT. It codes for CASSQTPLDTGELFF.